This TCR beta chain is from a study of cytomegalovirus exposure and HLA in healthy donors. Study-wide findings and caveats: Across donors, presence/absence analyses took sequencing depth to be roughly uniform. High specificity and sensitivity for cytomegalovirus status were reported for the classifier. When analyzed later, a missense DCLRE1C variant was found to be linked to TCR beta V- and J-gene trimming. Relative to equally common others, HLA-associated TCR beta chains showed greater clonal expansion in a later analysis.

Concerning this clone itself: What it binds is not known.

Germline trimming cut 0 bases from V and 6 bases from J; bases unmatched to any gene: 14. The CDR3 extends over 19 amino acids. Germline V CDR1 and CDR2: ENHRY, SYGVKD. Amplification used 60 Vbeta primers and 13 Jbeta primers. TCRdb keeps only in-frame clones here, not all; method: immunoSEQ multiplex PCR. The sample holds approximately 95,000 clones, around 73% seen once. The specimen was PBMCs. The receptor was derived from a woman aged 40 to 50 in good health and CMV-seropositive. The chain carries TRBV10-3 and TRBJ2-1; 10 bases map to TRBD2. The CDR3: CAISESALVLAGGFNEQFF. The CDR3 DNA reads TGTGCCATCAGTGAGTCCGCCCTGGTCTTAGCGGGAGGATTCAATGAGCAGTTCTTC.